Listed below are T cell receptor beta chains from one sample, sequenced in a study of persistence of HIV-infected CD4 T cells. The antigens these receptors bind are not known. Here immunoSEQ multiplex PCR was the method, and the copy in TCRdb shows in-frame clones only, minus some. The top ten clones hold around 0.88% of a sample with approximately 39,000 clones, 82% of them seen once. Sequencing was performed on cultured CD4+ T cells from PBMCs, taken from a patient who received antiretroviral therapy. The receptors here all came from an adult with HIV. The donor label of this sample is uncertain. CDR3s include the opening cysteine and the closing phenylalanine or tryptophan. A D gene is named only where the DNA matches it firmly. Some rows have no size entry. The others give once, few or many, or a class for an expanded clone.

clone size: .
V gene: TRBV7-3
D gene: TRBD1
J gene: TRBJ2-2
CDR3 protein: CASSSGPGTGNTGELFF
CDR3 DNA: TGTGCCAGCAGCTCCGGGCCCGGGACAGGGAACACCGGGGAGCTGTTTTTT

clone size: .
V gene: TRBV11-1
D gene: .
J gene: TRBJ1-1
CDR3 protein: CASSLRGGTEAFF
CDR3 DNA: TGTGCCAGCAGCCTAAGGGGTGGCACTGAAGCTTTCTTT

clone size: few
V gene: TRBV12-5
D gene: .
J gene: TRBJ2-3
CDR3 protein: CASGLVPDRVPDTQYF
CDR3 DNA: TGTGCTAGTGGTTTGGTACCTGATCGGGTTCCAGATACGCAGTATTTT

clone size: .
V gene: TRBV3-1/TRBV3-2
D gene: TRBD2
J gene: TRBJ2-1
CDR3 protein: CASSQGLAVHNEQFF
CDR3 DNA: TGTGCCAGCAGTCAAGGACTAGCGGTTCACAATGAGCAGTTCTTC

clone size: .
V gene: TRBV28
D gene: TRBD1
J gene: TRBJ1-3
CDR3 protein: CASTPPGTASSGNTIYF
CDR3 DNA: TGTGCCAGCACCCCACCCGGGACAGCGAGCTCTGGAAACACCATATATTTT

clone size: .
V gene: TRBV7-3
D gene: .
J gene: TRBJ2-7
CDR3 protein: CASSLIGGSYEQYF
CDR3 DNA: TGTGCCAGCAGCTTAATCGGCGGCTCCTACGAGCAGTACTTC

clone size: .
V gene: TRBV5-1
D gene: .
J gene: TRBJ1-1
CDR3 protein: CASSYAGSANTEAFF
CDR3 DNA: TGCGCCAGCAGCTATGCAGGGTCGGCGAACACTGAAGCTTTCTTT

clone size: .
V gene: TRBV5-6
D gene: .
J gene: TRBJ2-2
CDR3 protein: CASSQGYRTGELFF
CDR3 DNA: TGTGCCAGCAGCCAAGGATATAGGACCGGGGAGCTGTTTTTT

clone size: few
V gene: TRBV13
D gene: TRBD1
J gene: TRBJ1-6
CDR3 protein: CASSLGGGNNSPLHF
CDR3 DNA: TGTGCCAGCAGCTTAGGAGGGGGCAATAATTCACCCCTCCACTTT

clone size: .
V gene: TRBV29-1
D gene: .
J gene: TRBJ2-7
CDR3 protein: CSVEDVSQYF
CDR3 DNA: TGCAGCGTTGAGGACGTTTCGCAGTACTTC

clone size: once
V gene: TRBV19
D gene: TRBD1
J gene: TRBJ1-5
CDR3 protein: CASSGRDRGHF
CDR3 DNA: TGTGCCAGTAGTGGCCGGGACAGGGGACATTTT

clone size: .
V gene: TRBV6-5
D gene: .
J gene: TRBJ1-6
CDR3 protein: CASSYSFGDSPLHF
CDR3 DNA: TGTGCCAGCAGTTACTCGTTCGGTGATTCACCCCTCCACTTT

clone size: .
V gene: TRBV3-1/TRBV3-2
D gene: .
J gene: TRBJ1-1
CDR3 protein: CASSQIEDTEAFF
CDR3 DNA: TGTGCCAGCAGCCAAATTGAGGACACTGAAGCTTTCTTT

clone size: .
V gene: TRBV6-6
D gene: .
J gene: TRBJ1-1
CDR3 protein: CASSTTGKAFF
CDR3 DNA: TGTGCCAGCAGTACTACTGGGAAAGCTTTCTTT

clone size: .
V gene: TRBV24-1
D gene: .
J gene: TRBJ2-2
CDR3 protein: CATSGITRTNTGELFF
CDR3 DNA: TGTGCCACCAGTGGCATCACAAGGACTAACACCGGGGAGCTGTTTTTT

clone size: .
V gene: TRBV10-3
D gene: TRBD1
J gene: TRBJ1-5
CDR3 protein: CAISLTGDRQPQHF
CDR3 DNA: TGTGCCATCAGCCTGACAGGGGACCGTCAGCCCCAGCATTTT

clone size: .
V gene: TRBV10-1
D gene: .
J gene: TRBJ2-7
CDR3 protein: CASSATGTSYEQYF
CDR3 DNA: TGCGCCAGCAGTGCTACCGGGACAAGCTACGAGCAGTACTTC

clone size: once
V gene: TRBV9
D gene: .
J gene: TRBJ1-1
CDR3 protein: CASSVATGRMNTEAFF
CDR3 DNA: TGTGCCAGCAGCGTAGCAACGGGACGGATGAACACTGAAGCTTTCTTT

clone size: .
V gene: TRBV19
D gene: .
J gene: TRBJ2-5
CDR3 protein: CASRLGTGETQYF
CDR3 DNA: TGTGCCAGTAGACTGGGAACGGGGGAGACCCAGTACTTC

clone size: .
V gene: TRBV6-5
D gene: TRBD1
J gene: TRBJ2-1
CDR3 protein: CASSIQGTSYNEQFF
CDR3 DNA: TGTGCCAGCAGCATACAGGGGACGAGCTACAATGAGCAGTTCTTC

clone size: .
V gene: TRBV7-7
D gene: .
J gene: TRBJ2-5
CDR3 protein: CASSLALQETQYF
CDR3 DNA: TGTGCCAGCAGCTTAGCCCTCCAAGAGACCCAGTACTTC

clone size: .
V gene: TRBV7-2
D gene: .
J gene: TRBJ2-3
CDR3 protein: CASSLAAAGDGTQYF
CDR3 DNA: TGTGCCAGCAGCTTAGCTGCCGCAGGCGATGGTACGCAGTATTTT

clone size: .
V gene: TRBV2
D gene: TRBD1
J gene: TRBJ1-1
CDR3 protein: CASSSGQGTGTEAFF
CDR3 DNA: TGTGCCAGCAGTTCTGGACAGGGGACGGGCACTGAAGCTTTCTTT

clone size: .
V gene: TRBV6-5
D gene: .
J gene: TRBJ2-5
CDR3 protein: CASSSTGATQETQYF
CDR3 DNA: TGTGCCAGCAGTTCCACCGGGGCCACCCAAGAGACCCAGTACTTC

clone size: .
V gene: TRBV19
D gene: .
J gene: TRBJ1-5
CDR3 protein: CASSTRDYLQPQHF
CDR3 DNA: TGTGCCAGTAGTACAAGAGACTACCTACAGCCCCAGCATTTT

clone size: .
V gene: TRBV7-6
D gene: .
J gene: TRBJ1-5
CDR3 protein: CASSLFPGGGNSNQPQHF
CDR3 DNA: TGTGCCAGCAGCTTATTCCCTGGCGGGGGGAATAGCAATCAGCCCCAGCATTTT

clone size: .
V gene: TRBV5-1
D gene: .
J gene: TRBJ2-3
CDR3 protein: CASSSVGRESTDTQYF
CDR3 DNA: TGCGCCAGCAGCTCCGTAGGGCGTGAGAGCACAGATACGCAGTATTTT

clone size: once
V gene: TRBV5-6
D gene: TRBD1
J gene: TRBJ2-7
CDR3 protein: CASSLGRGRTSYEQYF
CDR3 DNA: TGTGCCAGCAGCTTGGGCAGGGGGCGAACCTCCTACGAGCAGTACTTC

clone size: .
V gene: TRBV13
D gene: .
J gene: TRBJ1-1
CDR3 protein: CASSPRPLNTEAFF
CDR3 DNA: TGTGCCAGCAGCCCGAGACCGTTGAACACTGAAGCTTTCTTT

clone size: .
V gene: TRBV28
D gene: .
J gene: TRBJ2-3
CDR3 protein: CASSSSTVPYF
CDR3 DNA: TGTGCCAGCAGCTCATCCACGGTCCCGTATTTT